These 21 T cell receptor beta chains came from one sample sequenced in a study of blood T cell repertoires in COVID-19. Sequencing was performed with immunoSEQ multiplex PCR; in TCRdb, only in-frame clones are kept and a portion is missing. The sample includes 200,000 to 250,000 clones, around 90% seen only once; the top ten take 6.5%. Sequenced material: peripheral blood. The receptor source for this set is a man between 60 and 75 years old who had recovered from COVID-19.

CDR3 amino acids: CASSWRGLAGSAQYF. The CDR3 DNA reads as TGTGCCAGCAGCTGGAGGGGACTAGCGGGTTCCGCGCAGTATTTT. The chain links TRBV5-6 to TRBJ2-3; 12 bases agree with TRBD2. CDR1 is SGHDT and CDR2 is YYEEEE in the germline V gene. V dropped 3 bases and J dropped 10; count of bases not matched to a gene: 9. The CDR3 loop spans 15 amino acids. Variable domain in full (rest from reference TRBV5-6 and TRBJ2-3): DAGVTQSPTHLIKTRGQQVTLRCSPKSGHDTVSWYQQALGQGPQFIFQYYEEEERQRGNFPDRFSGHQFPNYSSELNVNALLLGDSALYLCASSWRGLAGSAQYFGPGTRLTVL.

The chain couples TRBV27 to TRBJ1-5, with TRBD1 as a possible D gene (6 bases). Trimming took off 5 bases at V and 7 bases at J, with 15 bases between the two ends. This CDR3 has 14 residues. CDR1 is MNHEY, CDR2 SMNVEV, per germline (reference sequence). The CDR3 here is CASSLTGSGQPQHF. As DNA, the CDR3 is TGTGCCAGCAGTCTAACAGGGTCGGGGCAGCCCCAGCATTTT.

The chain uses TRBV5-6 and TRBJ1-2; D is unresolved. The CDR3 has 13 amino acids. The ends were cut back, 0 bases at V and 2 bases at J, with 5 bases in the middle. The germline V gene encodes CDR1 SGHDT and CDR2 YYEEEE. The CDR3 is CASSLVQNYGYTF. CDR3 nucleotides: TGTGCCAGCAGCTTGGTCCAGAACTATGGCTACACCTTC. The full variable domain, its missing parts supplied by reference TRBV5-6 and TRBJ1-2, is DAGVTQSPTHLIKTRGQQVTLRCSPKSGHDTVSWYQQALGQGPQFIFQYYEEEERQRGNFPDRFSGHQFPNYSSELNVNALLLGDSALYLCASSLVQNYGYTFGSGTRLTVV.

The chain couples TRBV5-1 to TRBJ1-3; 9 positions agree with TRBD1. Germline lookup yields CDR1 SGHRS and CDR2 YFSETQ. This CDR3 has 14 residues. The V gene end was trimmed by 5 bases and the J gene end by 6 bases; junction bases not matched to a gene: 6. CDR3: CASSSGTGLNTIYF. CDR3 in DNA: TGCGCCAGCAGTTCCGGGACAGGGCTAAACACCATATATTTT.

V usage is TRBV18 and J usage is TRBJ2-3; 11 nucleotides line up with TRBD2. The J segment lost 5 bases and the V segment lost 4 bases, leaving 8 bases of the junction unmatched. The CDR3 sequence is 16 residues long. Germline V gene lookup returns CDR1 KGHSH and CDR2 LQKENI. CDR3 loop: CASSLLLAGEGDTQYF. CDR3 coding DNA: TGTGCCAGCTCACTTCTACTAGCGGGAGAGGGAGATACGCAGTATTTT.

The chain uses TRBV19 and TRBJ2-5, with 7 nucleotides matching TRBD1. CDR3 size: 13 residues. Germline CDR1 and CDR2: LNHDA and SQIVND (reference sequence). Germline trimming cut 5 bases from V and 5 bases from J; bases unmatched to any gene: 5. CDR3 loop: CASSAGTAETQYF. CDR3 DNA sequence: TGTGCCAGTAGTGCCGGGACAGCCGAGACCCAGTACTTC.

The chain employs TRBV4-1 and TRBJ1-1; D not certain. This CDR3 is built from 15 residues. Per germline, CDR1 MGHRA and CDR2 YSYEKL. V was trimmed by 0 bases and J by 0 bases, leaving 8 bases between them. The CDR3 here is CASSQEANMNTEAFF. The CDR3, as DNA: TGCGCCAGCAGCCAAGAAGCCAATATGAACACTGAAGCTTTCTTT.

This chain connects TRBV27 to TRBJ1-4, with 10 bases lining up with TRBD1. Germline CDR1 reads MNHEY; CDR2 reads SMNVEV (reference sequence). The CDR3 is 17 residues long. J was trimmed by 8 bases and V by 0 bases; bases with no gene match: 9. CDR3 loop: CASSLSRQGAIGEKLFF. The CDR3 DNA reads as TGTGCCAGCAGTTTATCGAGACAGGGGGCGATAGGGGAAAAACTGTTTTTT. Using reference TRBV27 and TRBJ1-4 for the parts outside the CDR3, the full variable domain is EAQVTQNPRYLITVTGKKLTVTCSQNMNHEYMSWYRQDPGLGLRQIYYSMNVEVTDKGDVPEGYKVSRKEKRNFPLILESPSPNQTSLYFCASSLSRQGAIGEKLFFGSGTQLSVL.

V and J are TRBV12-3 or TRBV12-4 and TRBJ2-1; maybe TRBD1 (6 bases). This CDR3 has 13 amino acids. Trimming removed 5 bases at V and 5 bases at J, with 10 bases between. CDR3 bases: TGTGCCAGCAGTAGGGGGATCCACAATGAGCAGTTCTTC. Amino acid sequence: CASSRGIHNEQFF.

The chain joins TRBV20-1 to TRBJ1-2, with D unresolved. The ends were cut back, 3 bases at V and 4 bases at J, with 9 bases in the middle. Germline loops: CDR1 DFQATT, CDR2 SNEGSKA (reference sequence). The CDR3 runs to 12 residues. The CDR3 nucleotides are TGCAGTGCTAGTTTTGCAGGCTATGGCTACACCTTC. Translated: CSASFAGYGYTF.

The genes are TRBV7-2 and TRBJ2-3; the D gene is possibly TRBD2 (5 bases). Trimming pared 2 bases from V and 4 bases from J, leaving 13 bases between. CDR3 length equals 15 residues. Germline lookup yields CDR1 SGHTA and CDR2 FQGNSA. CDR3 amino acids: CASSLTRGFADTQYF. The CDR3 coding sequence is TGTGCCAGCAGCTTAACTAGAGGTTTTGCAGATACGCAGTATTTT. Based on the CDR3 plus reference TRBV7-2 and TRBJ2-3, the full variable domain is GAGVSQSPSNKVTEKGKDVELRCDPISGHTALYWYRQSLGQGLEFLIYFQGNSAPDKSGLPSDRFSAERTGGSVSTLTIQRTQQEDSAVYLCASSLTRGFADTQYFGPGTRLTVL.

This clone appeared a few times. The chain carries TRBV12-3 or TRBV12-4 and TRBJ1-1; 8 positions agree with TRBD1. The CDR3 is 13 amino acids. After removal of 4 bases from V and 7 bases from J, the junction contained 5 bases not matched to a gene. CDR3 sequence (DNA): TGTGCCAGCAGTTCCAGGGGGCAGGGTGAAGCTTTCTTT. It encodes CASSSRGQGEAFF.

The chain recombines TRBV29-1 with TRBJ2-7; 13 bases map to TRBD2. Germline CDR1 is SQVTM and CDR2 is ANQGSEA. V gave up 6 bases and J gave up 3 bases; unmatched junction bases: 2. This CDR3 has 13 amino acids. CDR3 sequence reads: CSVTSGGGYEQYF. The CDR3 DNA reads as TGCAGCGTCACTAGCGGGGGGGGCTACGAGCAGTACTTC.

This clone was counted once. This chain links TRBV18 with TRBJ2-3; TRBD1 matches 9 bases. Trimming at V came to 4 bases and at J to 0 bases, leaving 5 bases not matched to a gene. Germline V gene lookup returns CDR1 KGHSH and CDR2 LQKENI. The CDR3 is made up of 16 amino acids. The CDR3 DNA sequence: TGTGCCAGCTCACTCCGGGACAGGGATAGCACAGATACGCAGTATTTT. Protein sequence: CASSLRDRDSTDTQYF.

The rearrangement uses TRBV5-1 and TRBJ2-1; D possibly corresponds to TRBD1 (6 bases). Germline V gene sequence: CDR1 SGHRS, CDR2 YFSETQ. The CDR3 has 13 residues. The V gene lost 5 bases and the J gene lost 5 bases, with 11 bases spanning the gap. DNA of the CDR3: TGCGCCAGCAGTTTCGGGGACAACAATGAGCAGTTCTTC. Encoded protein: CASSFGDNNEQFF.

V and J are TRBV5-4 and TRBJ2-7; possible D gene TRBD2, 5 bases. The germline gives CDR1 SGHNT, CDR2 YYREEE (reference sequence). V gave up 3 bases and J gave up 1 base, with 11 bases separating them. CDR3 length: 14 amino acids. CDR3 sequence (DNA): TGTGCCAGCAGCTCGCGACGGGGATCCTACGAGCAGTACTTC. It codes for CASSSRRGSYEQYF.

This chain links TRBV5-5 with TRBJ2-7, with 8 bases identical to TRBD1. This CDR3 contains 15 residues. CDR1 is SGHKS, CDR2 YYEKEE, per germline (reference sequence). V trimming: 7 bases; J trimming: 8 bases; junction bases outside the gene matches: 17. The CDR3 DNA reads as TGTGCCAGCTTTCCGGGGGACTGGCAGGGGGCTCAGCAGTACTTC. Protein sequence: CASFPGDWQGAQQYF.

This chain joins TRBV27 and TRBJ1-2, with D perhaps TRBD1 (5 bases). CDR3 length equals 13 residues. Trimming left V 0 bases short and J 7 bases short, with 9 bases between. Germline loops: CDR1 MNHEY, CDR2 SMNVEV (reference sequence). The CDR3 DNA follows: TGTGCCAGCAGTTTATCGGGGGGGGGTGGCTACACCTTC. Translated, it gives CASSLSGGGGYTF.

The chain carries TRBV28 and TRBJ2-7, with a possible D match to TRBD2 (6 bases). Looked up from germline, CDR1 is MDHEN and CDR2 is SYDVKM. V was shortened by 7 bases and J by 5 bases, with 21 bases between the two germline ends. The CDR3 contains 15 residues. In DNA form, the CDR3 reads TGTGCCAGCATTCGTACCGGGACTGGATCAAACGAGCAGTACTTC. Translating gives CASIRTGTGSNEQYF.

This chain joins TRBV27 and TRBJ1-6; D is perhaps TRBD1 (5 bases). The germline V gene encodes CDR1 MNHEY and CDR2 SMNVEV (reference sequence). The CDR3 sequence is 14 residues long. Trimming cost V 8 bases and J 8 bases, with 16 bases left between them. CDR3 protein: CASGRDLIDSPLHF. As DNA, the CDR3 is TGTGCCAGCGGTAGGGACTTGATTGATTCACCCCTCCACTTT.

CDR3 coding DNA: TGTGCCAGCAGGCCGACCGGGGGGACTAGCGGGAGGGCCTACAATGAGCAGTTCTTC. Translation: CASRPTGGTSGRAYNEQFF. The J gene is TRBJ2-1, the V gene TRBV3-1 (or the pseudogene TRBV3-2); 16 bases align to TRBD2. CDR3 length: 19 residues. V was clipped by 6 bases and J by 2 bases; unmatched bases: 10. The germline gives CDR1 LGHDT, CDR2 YNNKEL (reference sequence).